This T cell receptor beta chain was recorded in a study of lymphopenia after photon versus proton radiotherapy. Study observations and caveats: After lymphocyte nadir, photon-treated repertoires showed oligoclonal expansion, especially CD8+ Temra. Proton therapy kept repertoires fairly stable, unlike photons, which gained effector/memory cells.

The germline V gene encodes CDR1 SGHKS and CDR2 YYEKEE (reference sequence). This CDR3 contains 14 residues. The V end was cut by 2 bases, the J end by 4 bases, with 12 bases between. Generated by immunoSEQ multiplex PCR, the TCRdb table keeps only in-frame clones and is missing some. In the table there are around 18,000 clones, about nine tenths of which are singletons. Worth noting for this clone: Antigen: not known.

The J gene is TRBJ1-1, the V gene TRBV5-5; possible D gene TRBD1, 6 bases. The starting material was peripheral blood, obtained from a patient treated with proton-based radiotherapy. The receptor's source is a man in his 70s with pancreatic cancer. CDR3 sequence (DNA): TGTGCCAGCAGCTTCAGGGGCTCGGGCACTGAAGCTTTCTTT. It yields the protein CASSFRGSGTEAFF.